This passage covers 16 T cell receptor beta chains from one sample sequenced in a study of cytomegalovirus exposure and HLA in healthy donors. The study ran its PCR with 60 Vbeta and 13 Jbeta primers. Sequencing was performed with immunoSEQ multiplex PCR; in TCRdb, only in-frame clones are kept and a portion is missing. The table shows tens of thousands of clones, with about 78% occurring only once. The sequencing sample was made of PBMCs. These receptors originate from a middle-aged woman in good health and CMV-seropositive.

The gene calls are TRBV5-1 and TRBJ2-1; 8 bases match TRBD1. The CDR3 sequence is 15 residues long. CDR1 and CDR2 from the germline V gene are SGHRS and YFSETQ. V lost 1 base to trimming and J lost 6 bases; unmatched junction nucleotides: 6. The CDR3 sequence is CASSLWQGAFNEQFF. The CDR3 nucleotides are TGCGCCAGCAGCTTGTGGCAGGGGGCGTTCAATGAGCAGTTCTTC.

The chain recombines TRBV15 with TRBJ1-1; D is possibly TRBD1 (5 bases). V gave up 0 bases and J gave up 6 bases, with 11 bases separating them. Germline CDR1 LNHNV, CDR2 YYDKDF (reference sequence). The CDR3 spans 14 residues. CDR3 DNA: TGTGCCACCAGCAGAGAGGCAGGGTCGGCTGAAGCTTTCTTT. Protein: CATSREAGSAEAFF.

The rearrangement joins TRBV6-5 to TRBJ1-2; D gene ambiguous. Germline values: CDR1 MNHEY, CDR2 SVGAGI. The CDR3 totals 14 residues. Trimming cost V 5 bases and J 3 bases, with 13 bases left between them. The CDR3 reads CASSRKAGDYGYTF. The DNA for the CDR3 is TGTGCCAGCAGTCGAAAAGCAGGTGACTATGGCTACACCTTC.

This rearrangement joins TRBV19 to TRBJ1-1, with TRBD1 matching over 9 bases. V lost 4 bases, J lost 8 bases, and 8 bases stayed unmatched. From germline, CDR1 is LNHDA and CDR2 SQIVND (reference sequence). The CDR3 consists of 14 residues. The CDR3 nucleotides read TGTGCCAGTAGTACGACTTGGACAGGGGTGGAAGCTTTCTTT. This codes for CASSTTWTGVEAFF.

The chain couples TRBV18 to TRBJ2-3; tentative D call: TRBD2 (6 bases). The CDR3 extends over 16 amino acids. V was pared by 4 bases and J by 4 bases, with 18 bases between. CDR1 KGHSH and CDR2 LQKENI come from the germline V gene. CDR3 protein: CASSHPPGRGSDTQYF. The CDR3, as DNA: TGTGCCAGCTCACATCCCCCGGGGCGGGGTTCAGATACGCAGTATTTT.

The chain couples TRBV19 to TRBJ2-2, with TRBD2 identical over 9 bases. With V trimmed by 6 bases and J by 2 bases, 4 bases remained unmatched. The CDR3 spans 15 residues. Germline CDR1 is LNHDA and CDR2 is SQIVND (reference sequence). DNA for the CDR3: TGTGCCAGTAGGGTAGCGGGGGCCAACACCGGGGAGCTGTTTTTT. This translates into CASRVAGANTGELFF.

The chain combines TRBV11-2 with TRBJ2-1; TRBD2 aligns across 12 bases. Germline V gene sequence: CDR1 SGHAT, CDR2 FQNNGV. The trim removed 7 bases at V and 10 bases at J, leaving 11 bases unmatched. CDR3 length equals 15 residues. This chain's CDR3 is CASTPSGGAVQEQFF. In DNA, the CDR3 is TGTGCCAGCACCCCTAGCGGGGGGGCAGTGCAAGAGCAGTTCTTC.

V gene TRBV9 combines with J gene TRBJ2-5, with a tentative D call TRBD2 (5 bases). The CDR3 is made up of 13 amino acids. V was trimmed by 4 bases and J by 2 bases, leaving 9 bases between them. Germline-derived CDR1 and CDR2 are SGDLS and YYNGEE. In DNA form, the CDR3 reads TGTGCCAGCAGCCCCCGCGGGCAAGAGACCCAGTACTTC. Its translation is CASSPRGQETQYF.

The V call is TRBV30, the J call TRBJ2-5, with TRBD1 matching 8 bases. V lost 3 bases and J lost 3; bases outside the gene matches: 3. Looked up from germline, CDR1 is GTSNPN and CDR2 is SVGIG (reference sequence). The CDR3 is 13 amino acids. The CDR3 protein is CAWRSQGEETQYF. The CDR3 DNA sequence: TGTGCCTGGAGATCACAGGGGGAAGAGACCCAGTACTTC.

This chain uses TRBV7-3 with TRBJ1-1; D unclear. Trimming left V 1 base short and J 4 bases short, with 7 bases between. Per germline, CDR1 SGHTA and CDR2 FQGTGA. The CDR3 contains 13 residues. Written as DNA, the CDR3 is TGTGCCAGCAGCTTAAACTTCGGCACTGAAGCTTTCTTT. Translation gives CASSLNFGTEAFF.

The J gene is TRBJ1-3, the V gene TRBV19, with TRBD1 matching 7 bases. This CDR3 is built from 17 residues. V lost 5 bases, J lost 0 bases, and 10 bases stayed unmatched. Germline assignment: CDR1 LNHDA and CDR2 SQIVND (reference sequence). The CDR3 region is CASSPQGQAASGNTIYF. Written as DNA, the CDR3 is TGTGCCAGTAGTCCACAAGGACAGGCCGCCTCTGGAAACACCATATATTTT.

The chain employs TRBV30 and TRBJ1-5, with a weak D call TRBD1 (5 bases). The CDR3 totals 16 residues. Germline CDR1 GTSNPN, CDR2 SVGIG (reference sequence). V lost 0 bases and J 1 base, leaving 13 bases between the germline ends. In DNA, the CDR3 is TGTGCCTGGAGTGTTGGGCGGGGCCGGAGCAATCAGCCCCAGCATTTT. Translation: CAWSVGRGRSNQPQHF.

Only one count was recorded for this clone. The chain uses TRBV7-7 and TRBJ2-3; TRBD2 matches 9 bases. Germline V gene data show CDR1 as SSHAT and CDR2 as FNYEAQ (reference sequence). The CDR3 is made up of 18 amino acids. V trimming: 0 bases; J trimming: 2 bases; junction bases outside the gene matches: 9. The CDR3 region has the DNA TGTGCCAGCAGCTTAGCTGCGGGGGGGCCCCCAAACACAGATACGCAGTATTTT. This gives the protein CASSLAAGGPPNTDTQYF.

This sequence joins TRBV27 and TRBJ2-5, with TRBD2 identical over 11 bases. The DNA matches TRBJ2-7 better at its end, which makes the J call doubtful. The CDR3 extends over 15 amino acids. The germline gives CDR1 MNHEY, CDR2 SMNVEV (reference sequence). The CDR3 spells CASSLYLAGGYEQYF. For the CDR3, the DNA is TGTGCCAGCAGTTTATACCTAGCGGGGGGATACGAGCAGTACTTC.

V and J are TRBV11-2 and TRBJ2-7, with a weak D call TRBD2 (6 bases). From germline, CDR1 is SGHAT and CDR2 FQNNGV. V lost 5 bases to trimming and J lost 4 bases, with 18 bases between them. The CDR3 loop spans 15 amino acids. The CDR3 region has the DNA TGTGCCAGCAGCCCCAGAGTGGCTAGCGAGTACGAGCAGTACTTC. Translation: CASSPRVASEYEQYF.

This chain uses TRBV6-1 with TRBJ1-2; D perhaps matches TRBD1 (6 bases). The CDR3 length is 13 residues. The V gene's germline CDR1 is MNHNS and CDR2 SASEGT. V lost 10 bases and J 3 bases, leaving 15 bases between the germline ends. The CDR3 DNA reads TGTGCCACTTCCATGACAGGAGACTATGGCTACACCTTC. Translation gives CATSMTGDYGYTF.